This passage covers 24 T cell receptor beta chains from one sample sequenced in a study of blood T cell repertoires in COVID-19. Profiling relied on immunoSEQ multiplex PCR, and the TCRdb table lists in-frame clones only, not all of them. The table includes over 15,000 clones, roughly 80% detected once. Sequencing was carried out using peripheral blood. The receptor set was obtained from a man aged 80 or over with acute or convalescent COVID-19.

This chain links TRBV12-3 or TRBV12-4 with TRBJ1-2; possible D gene TRBD1, 6 bases. V lost 6 bases and J lost 7, with 12 bases in between. The CDR3 runs to 12 residues. This CDR3 reads CASSPQGIGYTF. In DNA, the CDR3 is TGTGCCAGCAGCCCTCAGGGGATTGGCTACACCTTC.

The V gene is TRBV7-2, the J gene TRBJ1-1; maybe TRBD1 (6 bases). Germline V gives CDR1 SGHTA, CDR2 FQGNSA. Between the trimmed V and J ends, which lost 5 bases and 4 bases, there was a span of 14 bases. This CDR3 comprises 14 residues. CDR3 residues: CASSPRTDLTEAFF. As DNA, the CDR3 is TGTGCCAGCAGCCCTCGGACAGATCTCACTGAAGCTTTCTTT.

This clone was counted a single time. This chain uses TRBV2 with TRBJ1-4, with D unclear. Germline CDR1 reads SNHLY; CDR2 reads FYNNEI. The CDR3 is made up of 11 amino acids. V lost 6 bases, J lost 7 bases, and 6 bases lay in between. The CDR3 protein is CASSYAEKLFF. CDR3 sequence (DNA): TGTGCCAGCAGCTATGCTGAAAAACTGTTTTTT.

This clone was counted only a few times. The chain uses TRBV14 and TRBJ1-4, with 8 bases that match TRBD1. Trimming at V came to 2 bases and at J to 5 bases, leaving 10 bases not matched to a gene. The CDR3 is 17 amino acids. Germline CDR1 is SGHDN and CDR2 is FVKESK. Written as DNA, the CDR3 is TGTGCCAGCAGCCAAACTGGCAGGGGGCGATCGAATGAAAAACTGTTTTTT. Its protein product is CASSQTGRGRSNEKLFF.

The V call is TRBV27, the J call TRBJ2-5, with 10 bases fitting TRBD1. The CDR3 length is 15 residues. Germline V CDR1 and CDR2: MNHEY, SMNVEV (reference sequence). Trimming at V came to 5 bases and at J to 5 bases, leaving 8 bases not matched to a gene. CDR3 sequence reads: CASSRDRGGEETQYF. The CDR3 DNA reads as TGTGCCAGCAGTAGGGACAGGGGAGGGGAGGAGACCCAGTACTTC.

The chain joins TRBV6-5 to TRBJ2-1; 9 nucleotides agree with TRBD2. The CDR3 has 15 amino acids. Looked up from germline, CDR1 is MNHEY and CDR2 is SVGAGI. The trim removed 7 bases at V and 3 bases at J, leaving 7 bases unmatched. The CDR3 DNA is TGTGCCAGCACCGGAGCGGGGGGATTCTACAATGAGCAGTTCTTC. Protein: CASTGAGGFYNEQFF.

The chain joins TRBV6-5 to TRBJ1-1; TRBD1 is a possible D gene (5 bases). Germline loops: CDR1 MNHEY, CDR2 SVGAGI. CDR3 size: 12 residues. Trimming cost V 10 bases and J 1 base, with 10 bases left between them. The CDR3 spells CATGGGNTEAFF. In DNA, the CDR3 is TGTGCCACCGGGGGGGGGAACACTGAAGCTTTCTTT.

The rearrangement links TRBV29-1 to TRBJ2-1; 10 bases match TRBD1. Germline values: CDR1 SQVTM, CDR2 ANQGSEA. The ends lost 6 bases at V and 0 bases at J; junction bases unmatched: 8. This CDR3 region has 16 residues. Here the CDR3 reads CSVGDRGTPSYNEQFF. The CDR3, as DNA: TGCAGCGTCGGGGACAGGGGTACACCCTCCTACAATGAGCAGTTCTTC.

This clone has more than one count but fewer than ten. The chain uses TRBV30 and TRBJ2-7, with 11 bases matching TRBD2. Trimming took 0 bases from V and 0 from J; bases not matched to a gene: 4. The CDR3 has 16 residues. The germline CDR1 and CDR2 sequences are GTSNPN and SVGIG (reference sequence). The CDR3 region is CAWSVLGTSGSYEQYF. CDR3 sequence (DNA): TGTGCCTGGAGTGTACTCGGGACTAGCGGCTCCTACGAGCAGTACTTC.

The chain joins TRBV5-3 to TRBJ2-3; 8 bases agree with TRBD1. TRBV5-3 is reported as an ORF; its role is uncertain. CDR3 length: 16 amino acids. J was trimmed by 3 bases and V by 2 bases; bases with no gene match: 8. The CDR3 reads CARSFYQDRETDTQYF. In nucleotides, the CDR3 is TGTGCCAGAAGCTTTTACCAGGACAGGGAGACAGATACGCAGTATTTT.

The V gene is TRBV6-5, the J gene TRBJ1-1; D unclear. The CDR3 length is 14 residues. Trimming took 0 bases from V and 3 from J, leaving 8 bases between them. The germline V gene encodes CDR1 MNHEY and CDR2 SVGAGI. The DNA of the CDR3 is TGTGCCAGCAGTTACTCCCCGTCGGACACTGAAGCTTTCTTT. Translated, it gives CASSYSPSDTEAFF.

This sequence joins TRBV19 and TRBJ1-5, with TRBD1 matching over 8 bases. There are 16 residues in the CDR3. V was clipped by 4 bases and J by 10 bases; unmatched bases: 15. In germline, CDR1 is LNHDA, CDR2 SQIVND (reference sequence). CDR3 bases: TGTGCCAGTAGTACAACACCTCGACAGGGGAGAAAACCCCAGCATTTT. Translation gives CASSTTPRQGRKPQHF.

J is TRBJ2-1 and V is TRBV29-1, with D perhaps matching TRBD1 (6 bases). Per the germline V gene, CDR1 is SQVTM and CDR2 is ANQGSEA. The CDR3 extends over 11 amino acids. V was shortened by 8 bases and J by 5 bases, with 10 bases between the two germline ends. CDR3 DNA: TGCAGCCTAAACAGGGACAATGAGCAGTTCTTC. As protein: CSLNRDNEQFF.

The chain links TRBV7-3 to TRBJ2-3; no reliable D call. Germline CDR1 and CDR2: SGHTA and FQGTGA. V lost 4 bases and J 2 bases, leaving 10 bases between the germline ends. The CDR3 extends over 14 amino acids. CDR3 nucleotide sequence: TGTGCCAGCAGCTCCTCGGGTCCCACAGATACGCAGTATTTT. Its translation: CASSSSGPTDTQYF.

The chain carries TRBV5-1 and TRBJ1-2; tentatively, D is TRBD1 (6 bases). Trimming removed 4 bases at V and 2 bases at J, with 9 bases between. This CDR3 has 13 amino acids. Germline V lookup: CDR1 SGHRS, CDR2 YFSETQ. CDR3 region: CASSRTVNYGYTF. CDR3 nucleotides: TGCGCCAGCAGCCGGACAGTAAACTATGGCTACACCTTC.

This rearrangement joins TRBV19 to TRBJ1-3; no reliable D call. The CDR3 runs 14 residues. CDR1 and CDR2 from the germline V gene are LNHDA and SQIVND (reference sequence). V lost 3 bases and J lost 0, with 6 bases in between. CDR3 protein: CASSIRSSGNTIYF. For the CDR3, the DNA is TGTGCCAGTAGTATCAGGTCCTCTGGAAACACCATATATTTT.

The chain has TRBV7-2 and TRBJ1-5; tentative D call: TRBD1 (5 bases). V was pared by 5 bases and J by 3 bases, with 20 bases between. CDR1 is SGHTA, CDR2 FQGNSA, per germline. This CDR3 region has 17 residues. CDR3 in amino acids: CASSPGGASRFNQPQHF. The CDR3, as DNA: TGTGCCAGCAGCCCGGGAGGGGCCAGCAGATTCAATCAGCCCCAGCATTTT.

The genes are TRBV6-1 and TRBJ2-5, with 9 bases fitting TRBD2. Germline lookup yields CDR1 MNHNS and CDR2 SASEGT. The CDR3 sequence is 17 residues long. After removal of 4 bases from V and 2 bases from J, the junction contained 11 bases not matched to a gene. For the CDR3, the DNA is TGTGCCAGCAGTGCCGAGAAGCGGGGGGTCGTTCAAGAGACCCAGTACTTC. It codes for CASSAEKRGVVQETQYF.

The genes are TRBV12-3 or TRBV12-4 and TRBJ1-2; TRBD1 is a possible D gene (6 bases). V lost 9 bases and J 4 bases, leaving 12 bases between the germline ends. This CDR3 comprises 12 residues. CDR3 DNA sequence: TGTGCCAGTTCCCAGGGGTTCTATGGCTACACCTTC. This translates into CASSQGFYGYTF.

The rearrangement links TRBV4-3 to TRBJ2-1; no definite D call. The CDR3 totals 13 residues. Germline V CDR1 and CDR2: LGHNA, YSLEER. V was pared by 0 bases and J by 6 bases, with 6 bases between. Written as DNA, the CDR3 is TGCGCCAGCAGCCAAGATCAGTTCAATGAGCAGTTCTTC. Residues: CASSQDQFNEQFF.

The chain has TRBV5-1 and TRBJ1-3; D is unresolved. The V and J ends lost 4 bases and 0 bases respectively, with 11 bases between them. The CDR3 consists of 15 residues. Germline assignment: CDR1 SGHRS and CDR2 YFSETQ. The CDR3 nucleotides read TGCGCCAGCAGCCCCCAGGCAGTCTCTGGAAACACCATATATTTT. This gives the protein CASSPQAVSGNTIYF.

The chain is built from TRBV3-1 (or the pseudogene TRBV3-2) and TRBJ2-1; the match to TRBD2 covers 12 bases. The V gene's germline CDR1 is LGHDT and CDR2 YNNKEL (reference sequence). The CDR3 is 16 residues long. The trim removed 1 base at V and 7 bases at J, leaving 5 bases unmatched. CDR3 amino acids: CASSQASGGASNEQFF. The CDR3 region has the DNA TGTGCCAGCAGCCAAGCTAGCGGGGGGGCCTCGAATGAGCAGTTCTTC.

The V call is TRBV15, the J call TRBJ2-5; 9 positions match TRBD2. Germline loops: CDR1 LNHNV, CDR2 YYDKDF (reference sequence). The CDR3 sequence is 18 residues long. V lost 1 base and J lost 2; bases outside the gene matches: 11. The CDR3 sequence: CATSRAIGAGGGQETQYF. The CDR3 DNA follows: TGTGCCACCAGCAGAGCTATTGGAGCGGGGGGTGGGCAAGAGACCCAGTACTTC.

The chain is built from TRBV2 and TRBJ2-3; 12 positions match TRBD2. V shed 5 bases and J 6 bases; nucleotides not matched to a gene: 6. Germline V gives CDR1 SNHLY, CDR2 FYNNEI. The CDR3 covers 15 residues. The DNA of the CDR3 is TGTGCCAGCAGTCCCTATGGACTAGCGGGGGATACGCAGTATTTT. Residues: CASSPYGLAGDTQYF.